This is a list of T cell receptor beta chains from one sample in a study of CD8 T cells in Susac syndrome. Each CDR3 protein gets one entry after TCRdb re-called the immunoSEQ multiplex PCR reads with MiXCR. The data hold 130,000 to 150,000 distinct CDR3 sequences, with around 95% observed a single time. Material: CD4+ T cells from PBMCs. These receptors all stem from a human donor with Susac syndrome. Both conserved end residues are part of each CDR3. A D gene is named only where the DNA matches it firmly.

V	J	D	DNA	CDR3
TRBV29-1	TRBJ1-1	TRBD1	TGCAGCGTTGATATGCGACAGGGTCTGAAAGGTTTCTTT	CSVDMRQGLKGFF
TRBV18	TRBJ2-3	TRBD2	TGTGCCAGCTCACCCACTAGCGGCCCCACAGATACGCAGTATTTT	CASSPTSGPTDTQYF
TRBV4-1	TRBJ2-3	TRBD2	TGCGCCAGCAGCCAAGGGCGGGGGACTAGCACAGATACGCAGTATTTT	CASSQGRGTSTDTQYF
TRBV2	TRBJ2-1	.	TGTGCCAGCAGGCTAGGACAGTACAATGAGCAGTTCTTC	CASRLGQYNEQFF
TRBV29-1	TRBJ2-1	TRBD2	TGCAGCGTAGGGGACTACCAGTCGGGGCAGTTCTTC	CSVGDYQSGQFF
TRBV28	TRBJ1-5	.	TGTGCCAGCAGAGGGCCTGCCAATCAGCCCCAGCATTTT	CASRGPANQPQHF
TRBV7-2	TRBJ2-3	TRBD2	TGTGCCAGCAGTAAGAGCGGGGGGGATACGCAGTATTTT	CASSKSGGDTQYF
TRBV12-3/TRBV12-4	TRBJ2-7	.	TGTGCCAGCAGTTTTTCTTCCGAGCAGTACTTC	CASSFSSEQYF
TRBV5-4	TRBJ1-2	TRBD1	TGTGCCAGCAGCTATCCCGACAGGGCCTATGGCTACACCTTC	CASSYPDRAYGYTF
TRBV4-2	TRBJ2-7	.	TGTGCCAGCAGCCAAGAAGGGTCGGGGGAGCAGTACTTC	CASSQEGSGEQYF
TRBV5-1	TRBJ1-5	.	TGCGCCAGCAGCTTGGACGGCTATAGCAATCAGCCCCAGCATTTT	CASSLDGYSNQPQHF
TRBV20-1	TRBJ2-7	.	TGCAGTGCTAGAGATGGTTCGGCTCAACGGGAGCAGTACTTC	CSARDGSAQREQYF
TRBV21-1	TRBJ1-5	.	TGTGCCAGCAGCAGAGGCGGGCAGGGAGGCGGCAATCAGCCCCAGCATTTT	CASSRGGQGGGNQPQHF
TRBV7-2	TRBJ2-7	.	TGTGCCAGCAGCCCCGGGACGTGGAACAGCTACGAGCAGTACTTC	CASSPGTWNSYEQYF
TRBV7-2	TRBJ2-1	.	TGTGCCAGCACCTCCACCATAGGCCTAGCTGGGTATGAGCAGTTCTTC	CASTSTIGLAGYEQFF
TRBV20-1	TRBJ2-3	.	TGCAGTGCTAGAGATCGGGTAGATACGCAGTATTTT	CSARDRVDTQYF
TRBV3-1	TRBJ1-1	.	TGTGCCAGCTCCCCGGCGGGGGACACTGAAGCTTTCTTT	CASSPAGDTEAFF
TRBV28	TRBJ2-5	.	TGTGCCAGCAAGACGGTCAAAGAGACCCAGTACTTC	CASKTVKETQYF